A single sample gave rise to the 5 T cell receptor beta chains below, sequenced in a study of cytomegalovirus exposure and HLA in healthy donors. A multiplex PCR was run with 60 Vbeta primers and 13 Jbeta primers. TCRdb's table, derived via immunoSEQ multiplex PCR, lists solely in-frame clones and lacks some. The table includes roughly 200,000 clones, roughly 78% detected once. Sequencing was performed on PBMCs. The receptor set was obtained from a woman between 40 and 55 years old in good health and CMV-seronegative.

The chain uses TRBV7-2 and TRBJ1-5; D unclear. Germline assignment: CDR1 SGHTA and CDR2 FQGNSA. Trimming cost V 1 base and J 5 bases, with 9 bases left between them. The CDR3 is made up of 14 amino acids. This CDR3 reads CASSLVVADQPQHF. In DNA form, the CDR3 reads TGTGCCAGCAGCTTAGTAGTTGCGGATCAGCCCCAGCATTTT.

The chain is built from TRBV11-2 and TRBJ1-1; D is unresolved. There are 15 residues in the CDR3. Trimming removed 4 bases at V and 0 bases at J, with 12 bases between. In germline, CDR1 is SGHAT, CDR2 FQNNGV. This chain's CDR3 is CASSSPQRVNTEAFF. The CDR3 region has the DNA TGTGCCAGCAGCTCACCTCAGCGGGTGAACACTGAAGCTTTCTTT.

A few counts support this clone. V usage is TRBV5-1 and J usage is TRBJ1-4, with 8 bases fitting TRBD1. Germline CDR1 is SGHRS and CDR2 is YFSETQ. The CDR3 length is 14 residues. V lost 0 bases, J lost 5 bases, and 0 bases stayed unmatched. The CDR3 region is CASSLGTGNEKLFF. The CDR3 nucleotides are TGCGCCAGCAGCTTGGGGACAGGGAATGAAAAACTGTTTTTT.

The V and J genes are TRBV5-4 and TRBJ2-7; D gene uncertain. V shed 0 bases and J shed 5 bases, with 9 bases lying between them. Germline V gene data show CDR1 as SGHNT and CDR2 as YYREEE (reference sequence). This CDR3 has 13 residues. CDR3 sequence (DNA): TGTGCCAGCAGCTTGGCGCAGGTGGACGAGCAGTACTTC. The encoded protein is CASSLAQVDEQYF.

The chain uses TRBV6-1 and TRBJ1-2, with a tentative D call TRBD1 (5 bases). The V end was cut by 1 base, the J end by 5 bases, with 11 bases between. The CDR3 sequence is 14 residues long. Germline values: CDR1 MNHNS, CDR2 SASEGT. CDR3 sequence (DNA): TGTGCCAGCAGTGAAGGGGGGGTTGGGTATGGCTACACCTTC. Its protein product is CASSEGGVGYGYTF.